These T cell receptor beta chains were read from a single sample in a study of identical twins. MiXCR, run by TCRdb on the 5' RACE reads, gives a single entry per CDR3 protein. The table records a few hundred thousand distinct CDR3 sequences, roughly an eighth of them present only once. The sample was also linked to a second study, of yellow fever vaccine responses in identical twins.

The sample consisted of CD4+ T cells sorted from blood. The receptors derive from a young woman in good health. Each CDR3 is given with its conserved first and last residue. The size entry is marked missing in some rows and otherwise reads once, few, many or a size class.

many,TRBV12-3/TRBV12-4,CASRAGTEAFGEQFF
few,TRBV20-1,CSAVVQGNQPQHF
NA,TRBV6-1,CASSRSGGANQPQHF
NA,TRBV29-1,CSGTGSHHEQYF
NA,TRBV5-1,CASREATNEKLFF
NA,TRBV7-9,CASSTQFSTVTGELFF
NA,TRBV5-6,CASSLTVLGGHGGYTF
few,TRBV7-2,CASSLQRGAGETQYF
few,TRBV20-1,CSARALDRAANYGYTF
NA,TRBV5-1,CASSLEWTGNSPLHF
many,TRBV7-9,CASSLGSLSYEQYF
NA,TRBV21-1,CASSNPPGLKKDTGELFF
NA,TRBV10-3,CAISEGLGRSQETQYF
few,TRBV5-1,CASRSDYRSSYEQYF
few,TRBV4-3,CASSQAEAGGLSNQPQHF
NA,TRBV2,CASSRDIRVGETQYF
NA,TRBV5-1,CASSADGSRNTEAFF
NA,TRBV3-1,CASSQVTETQYF
many,TRBV2,CASSVGLGTEAFF
NA,TRBV12-3/TRBV12-4,CASSFSRATQETQYF
few,TRBV30,CAWRWRLSGSGGSNEQFF
few,TRBV4-2,CASSQEGAGRDTQYF
few,TRBV19,CASSMQASSYNEQFF
many,TRBV7-2,CASSLNSYGEQFF
NA,TRBV7-2,CASSLRRVQETQYF
few,TRBV5-1,CASSSAGEITDTQYF
few,TRBV6-1,CASSEGKGRIMNTEAFF
NA,TRBV29-1,CSVAIPRPQSYEQYF
few,TRBV5-1,CASSRGQGNDEQFF
NA,TRBV5-1,CASSFTYGTSWYF
NA,TRBV6-2/TRBV6-3,CASSRGTSGSGEQFF
few,TRBV28,CASSGFFYEQYF
NA,TRBV27,CASSFRVRIGELFF
NA,TRBV28,CASNDPQGAKNIQYF
NA,TRBV7-2,CASSSRQGSNEKLFF
NA,TRBV5-6,CASSSPGTSGPRAETQYF
few,TRBV24-1,CATSDAGQVYYEQFF
NA,TRBV19,CASSMLGAGNQPQHF
NA,TRBV20-1,CSAPGGGTGNGEQYF
few,TRBV6-5,CASRQGEETQYF
few,TRBV29-1,CSGRLAGNTGELFF
few,TRBV29-1,CSAGVTSGGRSQETQYF
many,TRBV10-2,CASGRTSPETQYF
few,TRBV19,CASSERGRYEQFF
many,TRBV6-6,CASSYSIGSEQFF